This T cell receptor beta chain comes out of a study of regulatory T cells in long-lasting Graves disease. V was clipped by 1 base and J by 4 bases, with 11 bases between them. Germline loops: CDR1 SGHDN, CDR2 FVKESK. The CDR3 contains 16 residues. The sample holds a few counts of this clonotype. Its antigen is unknown. Time point described: persistent/refractory GD, antithyroid drugs over 5 years with positive TRAb. Following extraction of RNA from PBMCs, that RNA was used to make the TCR library. CDR3-region Arm-PCR and iRepertoire HTBI primers produced the TCR beta libraries. TCRdb reprocessed the multiplex PCR reads via MiXCR and lists one record per CDR3 protein. Seen here are under 350,000 distinct CDR3 sequences, around a fifth observed once, and the top ten hold more than 55%. Study-level points and caveats: TRBV28, TRBJ1-2 and TRBJ2-5 emerged as the favored segments in persistent disease. The TCR repertoire of persistent Graves' patients was less diverse than that of newly diagnosed ones. Only a small sample size was used, which may have cut accuracy.

The sequence was collected from a female donor with Graves disease. The chain has TRBV14 and TRBJ1-6; D is unclear. The sample consisted of peripheral blood mononuclear cells (PBMCs), taken when the disease was refractory, from a patient treated with antithyroid drugs. Here the CDR3 DNA reads TGTGCCAGCAGCCAAGGCTGGGGAGGATATAATTCACCCCTCCACTTT. Amino acids: CASSQGWGGYNSPLHF. The full variable domain, its missing parts supplied by reference TRBV14 and TRBJ1-6, is EAGVTQFPSHSVIEKGQTVTLRCDPISGHDNLYWYRRVMGKEIKFLLHFVKESKQDESGMPNNRFLAERTGGTYSTLKVQPAELEDSGVYFCASSQGWGGYNSPLHFGNGTRLTVT.